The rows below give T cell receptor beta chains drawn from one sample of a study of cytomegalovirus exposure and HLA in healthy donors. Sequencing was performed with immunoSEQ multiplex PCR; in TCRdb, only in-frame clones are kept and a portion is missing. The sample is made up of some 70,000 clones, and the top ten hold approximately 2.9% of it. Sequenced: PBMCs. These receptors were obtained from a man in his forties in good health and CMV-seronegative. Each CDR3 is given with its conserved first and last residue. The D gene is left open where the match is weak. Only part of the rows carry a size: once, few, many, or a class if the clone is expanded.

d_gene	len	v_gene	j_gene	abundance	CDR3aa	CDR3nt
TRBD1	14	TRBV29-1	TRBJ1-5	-	CSVSQGSADQPQHF	TGCAGCGTTTCACAGGGGTCGGCGGATCAGCCCCAGCATTTT
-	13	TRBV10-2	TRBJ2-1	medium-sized	CASSGVTYNEQFF	TGCGCCAGCAGTGGAGTGACCTACAATGAGCAGTTCTTC
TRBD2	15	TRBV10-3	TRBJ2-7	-	CAITDTPFGRGEQYF	TGTGCCATCACCGACACCCCATTCGGGAGGGGGGAGCAGTACTTC
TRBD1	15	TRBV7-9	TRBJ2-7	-	CASSPVTGGLYEQYF	TGTGCCAGCAGCCCGGTAACAGGGGGCTTGTACGAGCAGTACTTC
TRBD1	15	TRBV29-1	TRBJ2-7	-	CSVYIDRGRSYEQYF	TGCAGCGTTTATATCGACAGGGGGCGCTCCTACGAGCAGTACTTC
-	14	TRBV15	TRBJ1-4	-	CATRMGHGNEKLFF	TGTGCCACCAGGATGGGGCACGGAAATGAAAAACTGTTTTTT
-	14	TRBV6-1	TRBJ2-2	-	CASSELGAAGELFF	TGTGCCAGCAGTGAATTAGGGGCTGCTGGGGAGCTGTTTTTT
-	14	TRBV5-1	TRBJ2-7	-	CASSLGTETYEQYF	TGCGCCAGCAGCTTGGGGACAGAGACCTACGAGCAGTACTTC
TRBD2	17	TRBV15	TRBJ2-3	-	CATSRDRTSGNTDTQYF	TGTGCCACCAGCAGAGATCGAACTAGCGGGAACACAGATACGCAGTATTTT
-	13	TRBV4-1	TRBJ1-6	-	CASRQAGDSPLHF	TGCGCCAGCAGACAGGCAGGGGATTCACCCCTCCACTTT
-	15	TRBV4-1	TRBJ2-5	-	CASSQDSRFQETQYF	TGTGCCAGCAGCCAAGATTCCAGATTCCAAGAGACCCAGTACTTC
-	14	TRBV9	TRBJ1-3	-	CASSVAGAGNTIYF	TGTGCCAGCAGCGTAGCCGGTGCTGGAAACACCATATATTTT
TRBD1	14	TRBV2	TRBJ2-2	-	CASSGDSVTGELFF	TGTGCCAGCAGTGGGGACAGTGTAACCGGGGAGCTGTTTTTT
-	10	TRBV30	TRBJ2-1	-	CAWTGNEQFF	TGTGCCTGGACAGGGAATGAGCAGTTCTTC
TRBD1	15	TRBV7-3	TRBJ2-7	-	CASSRGGQGPLEQYF	TGTGCCAGCAGCCGAGGGGGACAGGGACCCCTCGAGCAGTACTTC
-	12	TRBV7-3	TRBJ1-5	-	CASSLGDQPQHF	TGTGCCAGCAGCCTCGGAGATCAGCCCCAGCATTTT
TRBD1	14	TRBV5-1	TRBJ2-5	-	CASSTGQGQETQYF	TGCGCCAGCAGCACAGGACAGGGCCAAGAGACCCAGTACTTC
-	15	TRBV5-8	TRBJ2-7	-	CASSLSRGRVNEQYF	TGTGCCAGCAGCTTGTCCAGGGGAAGAGTGAACGAGCAGTACTTC
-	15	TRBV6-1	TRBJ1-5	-	CASRSTGYSNQPQHF	TGTGCCAGCAGATCGACGGGTTATAGCAATCAGCCCCAGCATTTT
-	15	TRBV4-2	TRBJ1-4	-	CASSQGTSLSEKLFF	TGTGCCAGCAGCCAAGGGACAAGTTTATCCGAAAAACTGTTTTTT
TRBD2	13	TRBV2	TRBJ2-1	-	CASKLAGGNEQFF	TGTGCCAGCAAACTAGCGGGGGGGAATGAGCAGTTCTTC
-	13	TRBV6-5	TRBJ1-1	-	CASSNQGNTEAFF	TGTGCCAGCAGCAACCAGGGGAACACTGAAGCTTTCTTT